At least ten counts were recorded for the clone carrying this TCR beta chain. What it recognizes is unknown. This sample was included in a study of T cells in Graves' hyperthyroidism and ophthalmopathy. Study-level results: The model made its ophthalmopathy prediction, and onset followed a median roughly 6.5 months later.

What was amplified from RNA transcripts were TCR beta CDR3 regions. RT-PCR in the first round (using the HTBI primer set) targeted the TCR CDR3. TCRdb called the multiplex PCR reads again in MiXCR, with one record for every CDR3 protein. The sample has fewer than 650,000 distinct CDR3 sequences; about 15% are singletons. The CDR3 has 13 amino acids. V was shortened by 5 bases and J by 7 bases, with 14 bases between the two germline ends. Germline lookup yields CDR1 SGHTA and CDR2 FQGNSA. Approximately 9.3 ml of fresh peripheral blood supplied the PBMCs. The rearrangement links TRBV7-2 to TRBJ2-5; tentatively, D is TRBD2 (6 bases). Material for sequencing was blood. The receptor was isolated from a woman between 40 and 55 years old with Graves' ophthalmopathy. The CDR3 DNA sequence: TGTGCCAGCAGCGGGGGGAGCGCAGGGACCCAGTACTTC. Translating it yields CASSGGSAGTQYF.